Listed here are 29 T cell receptor beta chains from one sample, sequenced in a study of blood T cell repertoires in COVID-19. Assay used: immunoSEQ multiplex PCR; TCRdb lists only in-frame clones, some missing. The sample has 200,000 to 250,000 clones, nearly 90% seen once; the top ten hold approximately 15%. The specimen sequenced was PBMCs or T cells enriched from blood (not recorded which). The receptors here all came from a man aged 25 to 45 who had been exposed to COVID-19.

V usage is TRBV10-3 and J usage is TRBJ2-5; D gene ambiguous. Germline-derived CDR1 and CDR2 are ENHRY and SYGVKD. The CDR3 runs 11 residues. With 8 bases removed from V and 5 bases from J, the gap between germline ends came to 9 bases. The CDR3 loop is CAIGHSETQYF. The CDR3 nucleotides are TGTGCCATCGGGCATTCGGAGACCCAGTACTTC.

This clone has a single count. The chain has TRBV19 and TRBJ1-1, with TRBD1 as a possible D gene (5 bases). Trimming left V 1 base short and J 1 base short, with 7 bases between. The germline gives CDR1 LNHDA, CDR2 SQIVND (reference sequence). The CDR3 has 14 residues. The CDR3 spells CASSIAGGNTEAFF. CDR3 DNA: TGTGCCAGTAGTATAGCGGGGGGGAACACTGAAGCTTTCTTT.

The chain is built from TRBV29-1 and TRBJ2-3, with D possibly TRBD2 on 5 matching bases. V lost 4 bases to trimming and J lost 6 bases, with 5 bases between them. The germline gives CDR1 SQVTM, CDR2 ANQGSEA. The CDR3 contains 10 residues. This chain's CDR3 is CSVGEDTQYF. The DNA of the CDR3 is TGCAGCGTTGGGGAGGATACGCAGTATTTT.

This chain links TRBV19 with TRBJ2-5, with TRBD2 identical over 7 bases. With V trimmed by 5 bases and J by 3 bases, 9 bases remained unmatched. Germline assignment: CDR1 LNHDA and CDR2 SQIVND (reference sequence). This CDR3 is built from 15 residues. This CDR3 is CASSDGAGEKETQYF. In nucleotides, the CDR3 is TGTGCCAGTAGTGACGGGGCGGGGGAGAAAGAGACCCAGTACTTC.

This rearrangement joins TRBV18 to TRBJ2-1, with 9 bases that match TRBD1. The length of the CDR3 is 15 residues. J gave up 4 bases and V 4 bases, and 5 bases lay outside the gene matches. Looked up from germline, CDR1 is KGHSH and CDR2 is LQKENI. In DNA form, the CDR3 reads TGTGCCAGCTCACTTGGACAGGGGATATACAATGAGCAGTTCTTC. Protein product: CASSLGQGIYNEQFF.

V is TRBV23-1 and J is TRBJ2-5; 7 bases are a match to TRBD1. TRBV23-1 qualifies as an ORF whose function is uncertain. V lost 4 bases and J lost 5; bases outside the gene matches: 7. The CDR3 loop spans 14 amino acids. The CDR3 DNA is TGCGCCAGCAGTCGGTACAGGGGTGGGGAGACCCAGTACTTC. Its protein is CASSRYRGGETQYF.

The rearrangement uses TRBV6-4 and TRBJ1-2, with a weak D call TRBD1 (5 bases). Germline loops: CDR1 MRHNA, CDR2 SNTAGT. CDR3 length: 18 residues. Trimming removed 0 bases from V and 5 bases from J, with 22 bases in between. The CDR3 region has the DNA TGTGCCAGCAGTGACTCGTATCAACGGCACGGAAAGGGGTATGGCTACACCTTC. Encoded protein: CASSDSYQRHGKGYGYTF.

The CDR3 bases are TGCGCCAGCAGCAAAACAGGGGGAGCTAACTATGGCTACACCTTC. Encoded protein: CASSKTGGANYGYTF. The J gene is TRBJ1-2, the V gene TRBV4-1, with 8 positions matching TRBD1. Trimming cost V 5 bases and J 0 bases; bases outside gene matches: 5. In germline, CDR1 is MGHRA, CDR2 YSYEKL. The CDR3 consists of 15 residues.

The rearrangement links TRBV5-1 to TRBJ1-1; 9 bases match TRBD1. CDR1 is SGHRS, CDR2 YFSETQ, per germline. J gave up 8 bases and V 4 bases, and 6 bases lay outside the gene matches. The CDR3 runs to 13 residues. CDR3 nucleotides: TGCGCCAGCAGCCAACAGGGGGCGAGCGAAGCTTTCTTT. Translated, it gives CASSQQGASEAFF.

The sample holds one count of this clone. The rearrangement uses TRBV28 and TRBJ1-6; D might be TRBD1 (6 bases). With 10 bases removed from V and 10 bases from J, the gap between germline ends came to 17 bases. This CDR3 is 13 amino acids long. The germline V gene encodes CDR1 MDHEN and CDR2 SYDVKM. The CDR3 sequence: CATLRGTGSPLHF. In DNA form, the CDR3 reads TGTGCCACCCTCAGGGGAACGGGGTCACCCCTCCACTTT.

The gene calls are TRBV15 and TRBJ2-7; 9 bases line up with TRBD1. The CDR3 runs 15 residues. Germline V lookup: CDR1 LNHNV, CDR2 YYDKDF (reference sequence). J gave up 4 bases and V 0 bases, and 4 bases lay outside the gene matches. CDR3 protein: CATSRDSTGGYEQYF. The CDR3 nucleotides are TGTGCCACCAGCAGAGATTCGACAGGGGGATACGAGCAGTACTTC.

The chain employs TRBV7-8 and TRBJ2-3, with a weak D call TRBD2 (6 bases). Between the trimmed V and J ends, which lost 5 bases and 2 bases, there was a span of 14 bases. The CDR3 length is 15 residues. Germline V gives CDR1 SGHVS, CDR2 FQNEAQ. The CDR3 DNA sequence: TGTGCCAGCAGCCCAATGGGGGGAAACACAGATACGCAGTATTTT. Translating gives CASSPMGGNTDTQYF.

CDR3 protein: CASSPGGTDTQYF. CDR3 in DNA: TGTGCCAGCAGTCCGGGGGGCACAGATACGCAGTATTTT. V usage is TRBV5-4 and J usage is TRBJ2-3; tentative D call: TRBD2 (6 bases). V shed 5 bases and J shed 1 base, with 8 bases lying between them. The CDR3 covers 13 residues. Germline V lookup: CDR1 SGHNT, CDR2 YYREEE (reference sequence).

The J gene is TRBJ2-5, the V gene TRBV7-9, with 9 bases identical to TRBD1. V was clipped by 3 bases and J by 4 bases; unmatched bases: 0. The CDR3 runs 13 residues. CDR1 and CDR2 from the germline V gene are SEHNR and FQNEAQ (reference sequence). The CDR3: CASSLTGGETQYF. DNA of the CDR3: TGTGCCAGCAGCTTGACAGGGGGAGAGACCCAGTACTTC.

The count of this clone is one. The gene calls are TRBV27 and TRBJ1-5; D unresolved. The V and J ends lost 6 bases and 0 bases respectively, with 9 bases between them. This CDR3 has 14 amino acids. CDR1 is MNHEY, CDR2 SMNVEV, per germline (reference sequence). CDR3 sequence: CASRKTASNQPQHF. The CDR3 bases are TGTGCCAGCAGGAAAACAGCTAGCAATCAGCCCCAGCATTTT.

The chain is built from TRBV11-2 and TRBJ2-7; maybe TRBD1 (6 bases). The V end was cut by 2 bases, the J end by 0 bases, with 8 bases between. Germline assignment: CDR1 SGHAT and CDR2 FQNNGV. This CDR3 comprises 14 residues. CDR3 protein: CASSLLQGSYEQYF. CDR3 sequence (DNA): TGTGCCAGCAGCTTATTACAGGGCTCCTACGAGCAGTACTTC.

The rearrangement uses TRBV5-4 and TRBJ2-7; 9 bases agree with TRBD1. The CDR3 has 15 amino acids. Trimming took 2 bases from V and 5 from J; bases not matched to a gene: 8. In germline, CDR1 is SGHNT, CDR2 YYREEE (reference sequence). The CDR3 DNA is TGTGCCAGCAGCTTACTACGGGACAGGGTCGACGAGCAGTACTTC. It encodes CASSLLRDRVDEQYF.

The chain joins TRBV27 to TRBJ2-1; 8 bases agree with TRBD2. Germline-derived CDR1 and CDR2 are MNHEY and SMNVEV (reference sequence). V lost 2 bases, J lost 2 bases, and 5 bases stayed unmatched. The CDR3 covers 16 residues. The CDR3 spells CASSLSRAGAYNEQFF. The CDR3 region has the DNA TGTGCCAGCAGTTTAAGCAGAGCGGGGGCCTACAATGAGCAGTTCTTC.

The chain has TRBV18 and TRBJ1-1; D is unclear. The CDR3 sequence is 13 residues long. The V and J ends lost 8 bases and 0 bases respectively, with 10 bases between them. Looked up from germline, CDR1 is KGHSH and CDR2 is LQKENI. CDR3 DNA: TGTGCCAGCCATGGCCTTATGAACACTGAAGCTTTCTTT. This encodes CASHGLMNTEAFF.

The chain is built from TRBV19 and TRBJ1-1; D might be TRBD1 (6 bases). Germline V gives CDR1 LNHDA, CDR2 SQIVND (reference sequence). V dropped 5 bases and J dropped 4 bases, with 8 bases sitting between them. This CDR3 has 12 amino acids. The chain's CDR3 is CASSHRVTEAFF. The CDR3 coding sequence is TGTGCCAGTAGTCACAGGGTCACTGAAGCTTTCTTT.

In DNA form, the CDR3 reads TGCAGCCTTGGTACATACGAGCAGTACTTC. Its protein product is CSLGTYEQYF. This rearrangement joins TRBV20-1 to TRBJ2-7, with D uncertain. The CDR3 length is 10 residues. The germline gives CDR1 DFQATT, CDR2 SNEGSKA (reference sequence).

The rearrangement links TRBV2 to TRBJ1-6; weak D call: TRBD1 (5 bases). This CDR3 contains 12 residues. Trimming stripped 6 bases from V and 10 bases from J, with 10 bases between. Per the germline V gene, CDR1 is SNHLY and CDR2 is FYNNEI. Here the CDR3 reads CASRQGGSPLHF. Here the CDR3 DNA reads TGTGCCAGCAGGCAGGGAGGCTCACCCCTCCACTTT.

The chain employs TRBV10-1 and TRBJ2-7; the D gene is possibly TRBD1 (6 bases). Trimming shortened V by 10 bases and J by 3 bases, and 10 bases separated the two germline ends. The CDR3 spans 11 residues. Per germline, CDR1 WNHNN and CDR2 SYGVQD (reference sequence). The CDR3 protein is CANSDSYEQYF. The CDR3, as DNA: TGCGCCAACTCGGACAGCTACGAGCAGTACTTC.

CDR3 nucleotide sequence: TGTGCCAGTAGTATAGTGGCCAACGCCCAGCATTTT. Its protein product is CASSIVANAQHF. The gene calls are TRBV19 and TRBJ1-5; no firm D call. The CDR3 runs to 12 residues. V was clipped by 1 base and J by 11 bases, with 9 bases between them. CDR1 is LNHDA and CDR2 is SQIVND in the germline V gene (reference sequence).

Only a few counts were recorded for this clone. J is TRBJ2-5 and V is TRBV11-3; the match to TRBD1 covers 7 bases. Per the germline V gene, CDR1 is SGHNT and CDR2 is YENEEA. V lost 6 bases, J lost 4 bases, and 11 bases stayed unmatched. The CDR3 consists of 15 residues. This CDR3 is CASSSGTDLRETQYF. Here the CDR3 DNA reads TGTGCCAGCAGTTCAGGGACAGATCTAAGAGAGACCCAGTACTTC.

The chain employs TRBV3-1 (or the pseudogene TRBV3-2) and TRBJ1-4; D remains unclear. The CDR3 runs to 13 residues. V was trimmed by 4 bases and J by 10 bases, leaving 13 bases between them. Germline V gene sequence: CDR1 LGHDT, CDR2 YNNKEL (reference sequence). CDR3 in DNA: TGTGCCAGCAGCCCTACCGGTGAGGGAAAACTGTTTTTT. Its protein is CASSPTGEGKLFF.

As concerns this clone: This CDR3 is also generated by other DNA sequences in the sample. The CDR3 DNA follows: TGTGCCAGTAGTATCCAGGGGAACACTGAAGCTTTCTTT. This translates into CASSIQGNTEAFF. The chain joins TRBV19 to TRBJ1-1, with a possible D match to TRBD1 (5 bases). Germline loops: CDR1 LNHDA, CDR2 SQIVND (reference sequence). Trimming took 3 bases from V and 1 from J, leaving 6 bases between them. This CDR3 has 13 amino acids.

The chain employs TRBV10-3 and TRBJ1-4; D gene unclear. Trimming shortened V by 8 bases and J by 2 bases, and 6 bases separated the two germline ends. The CDR3 runs 12 residues. Germline lookup yields CDR1 ENHRY and CDR2 SYGVKD. The CDR3 DNA follows: TGTGCCATCGGAGGGACTAATGAAAAACTGTTTTTT. It codes for CAIGGTNEKLFF.

The chain is built from TRBV6-5 and TRBJ1-3; D not resolved. V was trimmed by 6 bases and J by 0 bases, leaving 6 bases between them. From germline, CDR1 is MNHEY and CDR2 SVGAGI. The CDR3 is made up of 13 amino acids. Written as DNA, the CDR3 is TGTGCCAGCAGAACACACTCTGGAAACACCATATATTTT. Encoded protein: CASRTHSGNTIYF.